The 19 T cell receptor beta chains listed next were all sequenced from one sample in a study of CD8 T cells in ankylosing spondylitis. Using its own MiXCR run on the 5' RACE reads, TCRdb lists one record per CDR3 protein. The sample consists of around 220,000 distinct CDR3 sequences, roughly a tenth of them appearing once. Sequencing input: blood, either unsorted or a sorted T cell fraction (not recorded which). The receptor source for this set is a male donor with ankylosing spondylitis or in good health (not recorded which).

The sample holds many counts of this clonotype. The chain recombines TRBV7-2 with TRBJ2-5; no firm D call. V dropped 4 bases and J dropped 3 bases, with 6 bases sitting between them. The germline gives CDR1 SGHTA, CDR2 FQGNSA. This CDR3 contains 12 residues. The DNA for the CDR3 is TGTGCCAGCAGCTCAGCCGAAGAGACCCAGTACTTC. Translated: CASSSAEETQYF.

This clonotype has only a few counts. The chain employs TRBV6-5 and TRBJ2-7; D unresolved. The germline gives CDR1 MNHEY, CDR2 SVGAGI. The CDR3 extends over 12 amino acids. CDR3 bases: TGTGCTAGTACGTCCCGGACCTACGAGCAGTACTTC. Amino acid sequence: CASTSRTYEQYF.

This clonotype was seen repeatedly, ten times or more. This chain connects TRBV5-1 to TRBJ2-3; 10 bases agree with TRBD2. CDR3 size: 16 residues. The J segment lost 2 bases and the V segment lost 3 bases, leaving 6 bases of the junction unmatched. CDR1 SGHRS and CDR2 YFSETQ come from the germline V gene. CDR3 region: CASSSGLAADTDTQYF. The DNA for the CDR3 is TGCGCCAGCAGCTCTGGACTAGCGGCCGACACAGATACGCAGTATTTT.

About this clonotype itself: Relative to the germline gene, one junction end is altered; a read error may explain this. This chain links TRBV7-2 with TRBJ1-2; a weak D match, TRBD1 (5 bases). The CDR3 is made up of 16 amino acids. Germline V gene data show CDR1 as SGHTA and CDR2 as FQGNSA. In DNA form, the CDR3 reads TGTGCCAGCAGCTTAGCCGGGGCAGTAGCTAACTATGGCGACACCTTC. Translating it yields CASSLAGAVANYGDTF.

The CDR3 is CASSRDSALYGYTF. CDR3 DNA: TGTGCCAGTAGTCGGGACAGCGCTCTCTATGGCTACACCTTC. V gene TRBV19 combines with J gene TRBJ1-2; 7 bases are shared with TRBD1. CDR1 and CDR2 (germline): LNHDA, SQIVND (reference sequence). The CDR3 has 14 residues. The trim removed 5 bases at V and 4 bases at J, leaving 7 bases unmatched.

This clonotype was observed at least ten times. The rearrangement links TRBV29-1 to TRBJ2-1, with 9 nucleotides matching TRBD1. CDR1 and CDR2 from the germline V gene are SQVTM and ANQGSEA. J gave up 8 bases and V 3 bases, and 14 bases lay outside the gene matches. The CDR3 extends over 16 amino acids. CDR3 in amino acids: CSVDLEPTGGMDEQFF. For the CDR3, the DNA is TGCAGCGTTGATTTGGAGCCCACAGGGGGCATGGATGAGCAGTTCTTC.

The chain links TRBV5-1 to TRBJ2-3; no firm D call. CDR1 SGHRS and CDR2 YFSETQ come from the germline V gene. The V gene lost 6 bases and the J gene lost 6 bases, with 20 bases spanning the gap. The CDR3 consists of 15 residues. For the CDR3, the DNA is TGCGCCAGCACCGACCCTTCAAAACAAACCGATACGCAGTATTTT. Translated: CASTDPSKQTDTQYF.

This clonotype occurred many times. The genes are TRBV5-1 and TRBJ2-3, with 7 bases matching TRBD2. Germline lookup yields CDR1 SGHRS and CDR2 YFSETQ. V lost 5 bases to trimming and J lost 11 bases; unmatched junction nucleotides: 17. The CDR3 runs 15 residues. This CDR3 reads CASSTGTTVSVGQYF. The CDR3, as DNA: TGCGCCAGCAGTACCGGGACTACCGTCTCGGTGGGGCAGTATTTT. Looking up the rest from reference TRBV5-1 and TRBJ2-3 gives the full variable domain: KAGVTQTPRYLIKTRGQQVTLSCSPISGHRSVSWYQQTPGQGLQFLFEYFSETQRNKGNFPGRFSGRQFSNSRSEMNVSTLELGDSALYLCASSTGTTVSVGQYFGPGTRLTVL.

This clonotype was recorded many times. J is TRBJ2-1 and V is TRBV11-3, with 7 bases that match TRBD1. CDR1 SGHNT and CDR2 YENEEA come from the germline V gene. The CDR3 contains 14 residues. J lost 5 bases, V lost 5 bases, and 6 bases had no gene match. The CDR3: CASSGRQGHNEQFF. For the CDR3, the DNA is TGTGCCAGCAGCGGAAGACAGGGACACAATGAGCAGTTCTTC.

This clonotype was counted ten times or more. The rearrangement joins TRBV7-3 to TRBJ1-1; D gene uncertain. The germline CDR1 and CDR2 sequences are SGHTA and FQGTGA. CDR3 size: 13 residues. Trimming cost V 2 bases and J 1 base, with 5 bases left between them. The CDR3 bases are TGTGCCAGCAGCTTATGGCAGAACACTGAAGCTTTCTTT. Translated, it gives CASSLWQNTEAFF.

The table lists this clonotype with many counts. The J gene is TRBJ1-4, the V gene TRBV7-2; the D gene is possibly TRBD1 (5 bases). Germline V gene data show CDR1 as SGHTA and CDR2 as FQGNSA. CDR3 size: 12 residues. V lost 1 base and J lost 10, with 7 bases in between. The CDR3 DNA reads TGTGCCAGCAGCTTAGATGGGGGAAAACTGTTTTTT. It specifies CASSLDGGKLFF.

Ten or more counts support this clonotype. The chain employs TRBV7-3 and TRBJ2-1; D gene ambiguous. Between the trimmed V and J ends, which lost 2 bases and 10 bases, there was a span of 12 bases. The CDR3 is 13 residues long. Germline-derived CDR1 and CDR2 are SGHTA and FQGTGA. CDR3 in amino acids: CASSLEGFREQFF. The DNA of the CDR3 is TGTGCCAGCAGCTTAGAAGGTTTTAGAGAGCAGTTCTTC.

This clonotype was observed a handful of times. This chain links TRBV14 with TRBJ2-7, with unresolved D. The V gene lost 2 bases and the J gene lost 5 bases, with 13 bases spanning the gap. Germline assignment: CDR1 SGHDN and CDR2 FVKESK. The CDR3 spans 14 residues. CDR3 in amino acids: CASSQPTRSHEQYF. The CDR3 region has the DNA TGTGCCAGCAGCCAACCTACGAGGTCCCACGAGCAGTACTTC. Drawing the rest from reference TRBV14 and TRBJ2-7, the complete variable domain is EAGVTQFPSHSVIEKGQTVTLRCDPISGHDNLYWYRRVMGKEIKFLLHFVKESKQDESGMPNNRFLAERTGGTYSTLKVQPAELEDSGVYFCASSQPTRSHEQYFGPGTRLTVT.

This clonotype was counted at least ten times. This rearrangement joins TRBV5-1 to TRBJ1-1; D remains ambiguous. V lost 2 bases to trimming and J lost 6 bases, with 20 bases between them. Germline V gene data show CDR1 as SGHRS and CDR2 as YFSETQ. The CDR3 length is 16 residues. This chain's CDR3 is CASSFNTGRGEAEAFF. CDR3 in DNA: TGCGCCAGCAGCTTCAATACTGGACGCGGGGAGGCTGAAGCTTTCTTT.

This clonotype has a count of ten or more. This chain links TRBV18 with TRBJ2-2; D is ambiguous. In germline, CDR1 is KGHSH, CDR2 LQKENI. V was trimmed by 0 bases and J by 1 base, leaving 9 bases between them. The CDR3 extends over 16 amino acids. CDR3 in DNA: TGTGCCAGCTCACCACCGAATCAGTTGAACACCGGGGAGCTGTTTTTT. Translation gives CASSPPNQLNTGELFF.

This clonotype was observed at least ten times. The chain is built from TRBV5-1 and TRBJ2-7; TRBD1 or TRBD2 may be the D gene (5 bases each). Trimming took 2 bases from V and 4 from J, leaving 13 bases between them. Germline CDR1 reads SGHRS; CDR2 reads YFSETQ. This CDR3 contains 14 residues. The CDR3 nucleotides are TGCGCCAGCAGCTTACCCCAGGGCGGGTACGAGCAGTACTTC. Protein: CASSLPQGGYEQYF.

The chain is built from TRBV7-3 and TRBJ2-7; 11 bases line up with TRBD2. Germline V gene lookup returns CDR1 SGHTA and CDR2 FQGTGA. The CDR3 totals 13 residues. After removal of 2 bases from V and 7 bases from J, the junction contained 1 base not matched to a gene. The CDR3 DNA sequence: TGTGCCAGCAGCTTACGACTAGCGGGGGAGCAGTACTTC. Its protein is CASSLRLAGEQYF.

Only a few counts were recorded for this clonotype. The chain joins TRBV2 to TRBJ2-7, with TRBD2 as a possible D gene (5 bases). This CDR3 is 14 amino acids long. V shed 8 bases and J shed 3 bases, with 17 bases lying between them. The germline gives CDR1 SNHLY, CDR2 FYNNEI. CDR3 nucleotide sequence: TGTGCCAGCCGGAGGTCTGGCCTAAACTACGAGCAGTACTTC. Its translation is CASRRSGLNYEQYF.

This clonotype was counted ten times or more. This chain connects TRBV9 to TRBJ2-1; D gene uncertain. Trimming shortened V by 1 base and J by 6 bases, and 14 bases separated the two germline ends. CDR1 SGDLS and CDR2 YYNGEE come from the germline V gene. CDR3 length: 15 amino acids. CDR3 nucleotide sequence: TGTGCCAGCAGCGTATTCTGGTCCCCCTTCAATGAGCAGTTCTTC. Translating gives CASSVFWSPFNEQFF.